Presented here are 32 T cell receptor beta chains from one specimen sequenced in a study of T cell responses to AZD1222 COVID-19 vaccine. Assay used: immunoSEQ multiplex PCR; TCRdb lists only in-frame clones, some missing. Recorded for this sample: about 140,000 clones. Sequenced: peripheral blood. These receptor sequences come from an adult in good health.

The CDR3 bases are TGTGCCAGCAGCTTGCTAGGGGCCGGGTCGAAGGAGCGGGATACGCAGTATTTT. Translation gives CASSLLGAGSKERDTQYF. V usage is TRBV7-2 and J usage is TRBJ2-3, with D perhaps assigned TRBD1 or TRBD2 (5 bases each). This CDR3 has 18 residues. V lost 3 bases to trimming and J lost 6 bases, with 25 bases between them. CDR1 is SGHTA and CDR2 is FQGNSA in the germline V gene.

In DNA form, the CDR3 reads TGTGCCAGTAGTATTAACATCCACACCTCGGATGGCTACACCTTC. It yields the protein CASSINIHTSDGYTF. This chain connects TRBV19 to TRBJ1-2; D not resolved. Per the germline V gene, CDR1 is LNHDA and CDR2 is SQIVND (reference sequence). This CDR3 contains 15 residues. V was pared by 3 bases and J by 6 bases, with 17 bases between.

The chain employs TRBV5-4 and TRBJ1-6; 7 bases fit TRBD1. The CDR3 spans 16 residues. Germline V gene lookup returns CDR1 SGHNT and CDR2 YYREEE (reference sequence). The ends lost 0 bases at V and 7 bases at J; junction bases unmatched: 7. The CDR3 here is CASSLDDRANNSPLHF. The CDR3 DNA follows: TGTGCCAGCAGCTTGGATGACAGGGCCAACAATTCACCCCTCCACTTT.

The gene calls are TRBV28 and TRBJ1-5; D gene uncertain. The CDR3 is made up of 16 amino acids. Germline CDR1 MDHEN, CDR2 SYDVKM. Trimming took off 6 bases at V and 0 bases at J, with 15 bases between the two ends. In nucleotides, the CDR3 is TGTGCCAGCAGCCCCTACCTGGGCAATAGCAATCAGCCCCAGCATTTT. Translation: CASSPYLGNSNQPQHF.

This sequence joins TRBV19 and TRBJ2-2; D is perhaps TRBD1 (6 bases). Trimming took off 7 bases at V and 1 base at J, with 13 bases between the two ends. Germline values: CDR1 LNHDA, CDR2 SQIVND (reference sequence). The CDR3 contains 15 residues. The CDR3, as DNA: TGTGCCAGTAACTCCGGGACATGGAACACCGGGGAGCTGTTTTTT. This encodes CASNSGTWNTGELFF.

The chain uses TRBV6-5 and TRBJ2-7; 9 bases line up with TRBD1. Unmatched junction bases numbered 11, after V lost 2 bases and J lost 6 bases. Germline V gene sequence: CDR1 MNHEY, CDR2 SVGAGI. This CDR3 comprises 16 residues. CDR3 coding DNA: TGTGCCAGCAGTTACCACTTCGGGACAGGGAGAACCGAGCAGTACTTC. It specifies CASSYHFGTGRTEQYF.

V is TRBV6-2 or TRBV6-3 and J is TRBJ1-5, with D uncertain. This CDR3 spans 17 amino acids. V lost 2 bases, J lost 1 base, and 15 bases lay in between. CDR1 is MNHEY and CDR2 is SVGEGT in the germline V gene. The CDR3: CASSYGFRRRSNQPQHF. CDR3 DNA: TGTGCCAGCAGTTACGGTTTCCGTAGACGGAGCAATCAGCCCCAGCATTTT.

V usage is TRBV6-5 and J usage is TRBJ1-1, with 8 bases that match TRBD1. V shed 5 bases and J 7 bases; nucleotides not matched to a gene: 3. The CDR3 covers 12 residues. CDR1 MNHEY and CDR2 SVGAGI come from the germline V gene. The DNA for the CDR3 is TGTGCCAGCAGTCGCGGACAGGGTGAAGCTTTCTTT. Translation gives CASSRGQGEAFF.

The genes are TRBV18 and TRBJ1-1, with D possibly matching TRBD1 (5 bases). Germline V gene sequence: CDR1 KGHSH, CDR2 LQKENI. The CDR3 length is 15 residues. Trimming cost V 3 bases and J 1 base, with 12 bases left between them. As DNA, the CDR3 is TGTGCCAGCTCACCGACGGGACCATCGAACACTGAAGCTTTCTTT. It translates to CASSPTGPSNTEAFF.

J is TRBJ1-1 and V is TRBV6-5; D gene uncertain. V lost 0 bases and J 0 bases, leaving 8 bases between the germline ends. Germline V gene data show CDR1 as MNHEY and CDR2 as SVGAGI. The CDR3 spans 15 residues. CDR3: CASSYSERMNTEAFF. The CDR3 DNA sequence: TGTGCCAGCAGTTACTCGGAACGTATGAACACTGAAGCTTTCTTT.

V gene TRBV7-6 combines with J gene TRBJ1-5, with D possibly matching TRBD1 (5 bases). CDR1 is SGHVS and CDR2 is FNYEAQ in the germline V gene. The length of the CDR3 is 17 residues. Trimming removed 1 base from V and 0 bases from J, with 13 bases in between. The CDR3 is CASSLGATGGSNQPQHF. The DNA for the CDR3 is TGTGCCAGCAGCTTAGGGGCAACAGGCGGTAGCAATCAGCCCCAGCATTTT.

This chain joins TRBV19 and TRBJ1-2, with 7 nucleotides matching TRBD1. The CDR3 extends over 14 amino acids. Unmatched junction bases numbered 12, after V lost 6 bases and J lost 8 bases. The V gene's germline CDR1 is LNHDA and CDR2 SQIVND (reference sequence). CDR3 in amino acids: CASSRTGADRGYTF. The CDR3 DNA reads TGTGCCAGTAGCAGGACAGGAGCGGATAGAGGCTACACCTTC.

The chain couples TRBV3-1 (or the pseudogene TRBV3-2) to TRBJ2-7; D assignment may be TRBD1 or TRBD2 (5 bases each). CDR3 size: 13 residues. The ends were cut back, 5 bases at V and 7 bases at J, with 15 bases in the middle. The germline gives CDR1 LGHDT, CDR2 YNNKEL (reference sequence). The CDR3 sequence: CASSVHRRGEQYF. The DNA for the CDR3 is TGTGCCAGCAGCGTCCACAGGCGCGGGGAGCAGTACTTC.

The chain recombines TRBV29-1 with TRBJ2-4, with D maybe TRBD2 (6 bases). Trimming took 6 bases from V and 8 from J, leaving 17 bases between them. The CDR3 spans 13 residues. Germline V gives CDR1 SQVTM, CDR2 ANQGSEA. The CDR3 sequence is CSVRTPREDIQYF. The CDR3 nucleotides read TGCAGCGTCCGCACCCCCAGGGAGGACATTCAGTACTTC.

The V gene is TRBV6-6, the J gene TRBJ2-7; 9 bases are a match to TRBD1. Looked up from germline, CDR1 is MNHNY and CDR2 is SVGAGI (reference sequence). The CDR3 consists of 15 residues. Trimming removed 4 bases from V and 7 bases from J; junction bases left unmatched: 11. For the CDR3, the DNA is TGTGCCAGCAGTTCCCTGGACAGGGGCTCCGTGGAGCAGTACTTC. Protein sequence: CASSSLDRGSVEQYF.

J is TRBJ1-2 and V is TRBV10-2, with 7 bases lining up with TRBD1. The CDR3 has 13 amino acids. CDR1 and CDR2 from the germline V gene are WSHSY and SAAADI. V was pared by 1 base and J by 5 bases, with 1 base of the junction left unmatched. For the CDR3, the DNA is TGCGCCAGCAGTGAGTACAGGGGATATGGCTACACCTTC. This gives the protein CASSEYRGYGYTF.

V is TRBV5-1 and J is TRBJ1-3; TRBD1 might be the D (6 bases). This CDR3 is 15 amino acids long. CDR1 SGHRS and CDR2 YFSETQ come from the germline V gene. Trimming took 2 bases from V and 4 from J, leaving 13 bases between them. DNA of the CDR3: TGCGCCAGCAGCTTTCGTACAGGGCCGGGAAACACCATATATTTT. Encoded protein: CASSFRTGPGNTIYF.

As concerns this clone: Germline and junction disagree at one end, which may indicate a read error. The V gene is TRBV6-1, the J gene TRBJ1-4; 7 bases are a match to TRBD1. This CDR3 comprises 15 residues. Germline V gene data show CDR1 as MNHNS and CDR2 as SASEGT. Here the CDR3 reads CASTEDRAGGEKLFF. DNA for the CDR3: TGTGCCAGCACTGAAGACAGGGCGGGGGGTGAAAAACTGTTTTTT.

The chain recombines TRBV7-9 with TRBJ1-2; D is uncertain. Trimming removed 4 bases from V and 8 bases from J, with 5 bases in between. Germline assignment: CDR1 SEHNR and CDR2 FQNEAQ (reference sequence). There are 10 residues in the CDR3. In DNA form, the CDR3 reads TGTGCCAGCAGCTCTATGGGCTACACCTTC. Translating it yields CASSSMGYTF. Together with reference TRBV7-9 and TRBJ1-2, the CDR3 gives the full variable domain: DTGVSQNPRHKITKRGQNVTFRCDPISEHNRLYWYRQTLGQGPEFLTYFQNEAQLEKSRLLSDRFSAERPKGSFSTLEIQRTEQGDSAMYLCASSSMGYTFGSGTRLTVV.

The chain uses TRBV7-6 and TRBJ2-1; tentative D call: TRBD1 (5 bases). Per germline, CDR1 SGHVS and CDR2 FNYEAQ. This CDR3 region has 15 residues. V lost 1 base, J lost 2 bases, and 9 bases lay in between. CDR3 loop: CASSLGREAYNEQFF. CDR3 DNA sequence: TGTGCCAGCAGCTTAGGCAGGGAAGCCTACAATGAGCAGTTCTTC.

The chain joins TRBV19 to TRBJ1-2, with D unresolved. In germline, CDR1 is LNHDA, CDR2 SQIVND (reference sequence). The CDR3 totals 17 residues. Deletions cut 2 bases from V and 1 base from J, with 17 bases between. CDR3 region: CASSIINEGVRNYGYTF. In nucleotides, the CDR3 is TGTGCCAGTAGTATAATCAATGAGGGCGTACGTAACTATGGCTACACCTTC.

J is TRBJ2-5 and V is TRBV5-4; D gene uncertain. The CDR3 contains 13 residues. Germline CDR1 reads SGHNT; CDR2 reads YYREEE (reference sequence). V lost 0 bases to trimming and J lost 2 bases, with 5 bases between them. The CDR3 loop is CASSLEEQETQYF. CDR3 bases: TGTGCCAGCAGCTTGGAGGAGCAAGAGACCCAGTACTTC.

Here the CDR3 DNA reads TGTGCCAGCAGCTTAGGGGTCGTAGAGACCCAGTACTTC. Protein product: CASSLGVVETQYF. This sequence joins TRBV7-8 and TRBJ2-5; D call uncertain. The germline gives CDR1 SGHVS, CDR2 FQNEAQ. The V and J ends lost 1 base and 4 bases respectively, with 7 bases between them. The CDR3 is made up of 13 amino acids.

This sequence joins TRBV6-5 and TRBJ2-7; 7 nucleotides line up with TRBD1. J gave up 3 bases and V 6 bases, and 5 bases lay outside the gene matches. The CDR3 has 13 amino acids. Germline V gene sequence: CDR1 MNHEY, CDR2 SVGAGI. The CDR3 nucleotides read TGTGCCAGCAGACTCCGGGACAGCTACGAGCAGTACTTC. It encodes CASRLRDSYEQYF.

The V gene is TRBV2, the J gene TRBJ1-1; a possible D gene is TRBD1 (5 bases). Per the germline V gene, CDR1 is SNHLY and CDR2 is FYNNEI. The CDR3 has 13 amino acids. V was clipped by 10 bases and J by 7 bases, with 19 bases between them. The CDR3, as DNA: TGTGCCACCCAGGGCGGTTCGAGCGGTGAAGCTTTCTTT. This sequence encodes CATQGGSSGEAFF.

The chain couples TRBV14 to TRBJ1-2, with D tentatively TRBD1 (5 bases). V was clipped by 4 bases and J by 6 bases, with 18 bases between them. The CDR3 has 15 residues. Germline V lookup: CDR1 SGHDN, CDR2 FVKESK. The CDR3 region is CASSLGRDAWNGYTF. The DNA for the CDR3 is TGTGCCAGCAGCCTAGGGCGGGACGCGTGGAATGGCTACACCTTC.

V is TRBV5-1 and J is TRBJ2-1, with 7 nucleotides matching TRBD2. The V gene's germline CDR1 is SGHRS and CDR2 YFSETQ. V gave up 0 bases and J gave up 1 base; unmatched junction bases: 4. CDR3 length: 16 amino acids. CDR3 in amino acids: CASSLALAASYNEQFF. DNA for the CDR3: TGCGCCAGCAGCTTGGCCCTAGCGGCGTCCTACAATGAGCAGTTCTTC.

The V gene is TRBV5-1, the J gene TRBJ2-3; 8 bases match TRBD1. Germline CDR1 and CDR2: SGHRS and YFSETQ. The CDR3 contains 15 residues. Germline trimming cut 4 bases from V and 1 base from J; bases unmatched to any gene: 5. DNA of the CDR3: TGCGCCAGCAGCCACGACAGGGGAGGCACAGATACGCAGTATTTT. Protein: CASSHDRGGTDTQYF. Together with reference TRBV5-1 and TRBJ2-3, the CDR3 gives the full variable domain: KAGVTQTPRYLIKTRGQQVTLSCSPISGHRSVSWYQQTPGQGLQFLFEYFSETQRNKGNFPGRFSGRQFSNSRSEMNVSTLELGDSALYLCASSHDRGGTDTQYFGPGTRLTVL.

The chain joins TRBV7-9 to TRBJ1-2, with a weak D call TRBD1 (6 bases). This CDR3 is built from 15 residues. Deletions cut 6 bases from V and 5 bases from J, with 19 bases between. Germline-derived CDR1 and CDR2 are SEHNR and FQNEAQ (reference sequence). The CDR3 reads CASRGEGRRGYGYTF. For the CDR3, the DNA is TGTGCCAGCAGGGGTGAGGGCAGGAGGGGGTATGGCTACACCTTC.

The V and J genes are TRBV3-1 (or the pseudogene TRBV3-2) and TRBJ1-1; 8 bases are a match to TRBD1. J was trimmed by 0 bases and V by 3 bases; bases with no gene match: 3. Germline V gene data show CDR1 as LGHDT and CDR2 as YNNKEL (reference sequence). This CDR3 is 15 amino acids long. Here the CDR3 DNA reads TGTGCCAGCAGCCAGCGACAGGGGTTGAACACTGAAGCTTTCTTT. This gives the protein CASSQRQGLNTEAFF.

The genes are TRBV4-1 and TRBJ1-2; 8 bases map to TRBD1. This CDR3 has 16 residues. After removal of 4 bases from V and 4 bases from J, the junction contained 11 bases not matched to a gene. CDR1 and CDR2 (germline): MGHRA, YSYEKL. The CDR3 coding sequence is TGCGCCAGCAGCCCAAGCTCGACAGGGGTGATCTATGGCTACACCTTC. Translated: CASSPSSTGVIYGYTF.

The rearrangement links TRBV6-5 to TRBJ1-2; 8 bases are a match to TRBD1. CDR1 is MNHEY and CDR2 is SVGAGI in the germline V gene. V lost 9 bases and J lost 7; bases outside the gene matches: 13. The CDR3 loop spans 14 amino acids. CDR3 coding DNA: TGTGCCAGTATGGGACAGGCGAAGTTCGGTGGCTACACCTTC. Translating it yields CASMGQAKFGGYTF.